The clone carrying this T cell receptor (beta chain) occurred many times. Its antigen is still unknown. The sample is drawn from a study of post-analysis software for immune sequencing data. J was trimmed by 7 bases and V by 6 bases; bases with no gene match: 5. Germline lookup yields CDR1 DFQATT and CDR2 SNEGSKA (reference sequence). The CDR3 extends over 13 amino acids. Study findings and constraints: Samples from one preparation batch, clustered by F measure, grouped strongly together. Those with multiple sclerosis, the patient group, showed significantly lower normalized Chao1 diversity than controls. Patients used about five TRBV segments, including TRBV5-6, TRBV5-1 and TRBV20-1, more often than controls.

cDNA libraries of TCR beta carried unique molecular identifiers. TCRdb recomputed calls from the PCR reads with MiXCR, one row per CDR3 protein. The table shows roughly 730,000 distinct CDR3 sequences, with approximately 30% occurring only once. The sequenced sample was blood. The sequence was obtained from a girl aged 5 to 17 with multiple sclerosis. V gene TRBV20-1 combines with J gene TRBJ2-4; 11 nucleotides line up with TRBD2. CDR3 protein: CSAHSGGENIQYF. The CDR3, as DNA: TGCAGTGCACATAGCGGGGGGGAGAACATTCAGTACTTC.